This T cell receptor beta chain was recovered during a study of CD8 T cells in Susac syndrome. General study results and limits: By the study's own acknowledgment, its TCR sequencing and HLA analysis included relatively few individuals.

Comments on this clonotype: The antigen remains undetermined.

TCR beta sequencing was performed on blood CD8+ and CD4+ T cells. Negative isolation yielded CD8+ and CD4+ T cells; FACS enriched TEMRA cells. RNA totalling about 0.5 to 1 ug underwent reverse transcription with random hexamers. A multiplex approach, immunoSEQ multiplex PCR, amplified TCR beta CDR3 across 54 Vbeta and 13 Jbeta. In TCRdb, the immunoSEQ multiplex PCR reads were re-called with MiXCR into one record per CDR3 protein. The sample lists 250,000 to 300,000 distinct CDR3 sequences, about 85% occurring once. The germline gives CDR1 MGHDK, CDR2 SYGVNS. This CDR3 is 18 amino acids long. V was shortened by 2 bases and J by 0 bases, with 17 bases between the two germline ends.

V usage is TRBV25-1 and J usage is TRBJ1-5; D is uncertain. Sequences were obtained from CD8+ T cells from PBMCs. This receptor was identified in a human donor with multiple sclerosis. As DNA, the CDR3 is TGTGCCAGCAGTGAAATCTCCGAGGGTCCTAATAGCAATCAGCCCCAGCATTTT. As protein: CASSEISEGPNSNQPQHF.